This T cell receptor (beta chain) came from a study of regulatory dendritic cells for organ transplantation. The germline V gene encodes CDR1 PRHDT and CDR2 FYEKMQ (reference sequence). CDR3 size: 20 residues. The V segment lost 0 bases and the J segment 1 base; nucleotides outside the gene matches: 10. Here immunoSEQ multiplex PCR was the method, and the copy in TCRdb shows in-frame clones only, minus some. The sample shows 29,000 or so clones, over 75% of them seen only once. As regards this clone: The antigen is not known.

Notes on the study in general: Mature dendritic cells appeared to drive more memory CD8+ clonal expansion than regulatory ones. Among resting subsets, memory CD8+ cells contained the most alloreactive clonotypes. Considerable individual heterogeneity was seen in alloreactive memory CD8+ T cells.

The TCR sequence derives from a human donor in good health. The chain links TRBV13 to TRBJ2-7; 15 bases are a match to TRBD2. Sequenced material: memory CD4+ T cells from blood. The subset was: CD45RO+ memory T cells. CDR3 amino acids: CASSLGYPGLAGGRSYEQYF. CDR3 coding DNA: TGTGCCAGCAGCTTAGGTTACCCCGGACTAGCGGGGGGGAGATCCTACGAGCAGTACTTC.